This T cell receptor beta chain is drawn from a study of cytomegalovirus exposure and HLA in healthy donors. Trimming removed 6 bases at V and 7 bases at J, with 18 bases between. This CDR3 contains 15 residues. CDR1 is MNHNS, CDR2 SASEGT, per germline. Use of 60 Vbeta and 13 Jbeta primers characterized the PCR. Profiled with immunoSEQ multiplex PCR; TCRdb holds only in-frame clones, not every one. The table lists about 200,000 clones, approximately 82% of them singletons. The source is a male donor in good health and CMV-seronegative. V and J are TRBV6-1 and TRBJ1-4, with D possibly matching TRBD1 (6 bases). The sample taken for sequencing was PBMCs. CDR3 loop: CASSDTGRFGEKLFF. The CDR3 region has the DNA TGTGCCAGCAGCGATACAGGGCGTTTTGGTGAAAAACTGTTTTTT.